These 15 T cell receptor beta chains share one sample of origin, sequenced in a study of blood T cell repertoires in COVID-19. Here immunoSEQ multiplex PCR was the method, and the copy in TCRdb shows in-frame clones only, minus some. The sample yields under 200,000 clones, roughly 86% seen once. Sequenced: peripheral blood. Source of these receptors: a man between 40 and 49 years old with active or convalescent COVID-19.

The gene calls are TRBV7-3 and TRBJ2-3; perhaps TRBD1 as D (6 bases). V lost 1 base and J lost 12, with 14 bases in between. The CDR3 sequence is 13 residues long. The germline gives CDR1 SGHTA, CDR2 FQGTGA. In DNA, the CDR3 is TGTGCCAGCAGCTTAAGGAACCGGGACAACCAGTATTTT. Protein sequence: CASSLRNRDNQYF.

This rearrangement joins TRBV19 to TRBJ2-6; 8 bases are shared with TRBD1. The CDR3 runs to 18 residues. Germline V lookup: CDR1 LNHDA, CDR2 SQIVND (reference sequence). V lost 6 bases to trimming and J lost 2 bases; unmatched junction nucleotides: 12. The CDR3 coding sequence is TGTGCCAGTAGGCGCGACCGGGACAGGAGGCCTGGGGCCAACGTCCTGACTTTC. Its protein product is CASRRDRDRRPGANVLTF.

The CDR3 DNA sequence: TGTGCCAGCAGCCTGACCGGGACAGGGGCTGGCTACACCTTC. Translating gives CASSLTGTGAGYTF. This chain connects TRBV7-9 to TRBJ1-2; the match to TRBD1 covers 10 bases. The CDR3 length is 14 residues. V shed 5 bases, J shed 7 bases, and the junction held 7 bases outside the gene matches. Germline loops: CDR1 SEHNR, CDR2 FQNEAQ (reference sequence).

The rearrangement uses TRBV5-8 and TRBJ2-5; 9 positions agree with TRBD2. The CDR3 is 16 amino acids. Per the germline V gene, CDR1 is SGHTS and CDR2 is YDEGEE. V shed 0 bases and J 1 base; nucleotides not matched to a gene: 4. CDR3 DNA sequence: TGTGCCAGCAGCTTGGGCGGGGGGGCAATCCAAGAGACCCAGTACTTC. Translation gives CASSLGGGAIQETQYF.

Worth noting for this clone: This may arise from a read error, as a much more abundant clone is one base away. The J gene is TRBJ1-2, the V gene TRBV5-4, with 9 nucleotides matching TRBD1. In germline, CDR1 is SGHNT, CDR2 YYREEE (reference sequence). J was trimmed by 7 bases and V by 2 bases; bases with no gene match: 3. CDR3 length: 13 residues. The CDR3 nucleotides read TGTGCCAGCAGCTTACAGGGGGCGGGTGGCTACACCTTC. Its translation: CASSLQGAGGYTF. Full variable domain (outside the CDR3, taken from reference TRBV5-4 and TRBJ1-2): ETGVTQSPTHLIKTRGQQVTLRCSSQSGHNTVSWYQQALGQGPQFIFQYYREEENGRGNFPPRFSGLQFPNYSSELNVNALELDDSALYLCASSLQGAGGYTFGSGTRLTVV.

V and J are TRBV5-1 and TRBJ1-2, with 8 bases fitting TRBD1. This CDR3 has 13 amino acids. Germline values: CDR1 SGHRS, CDR2 YFSETQ. Germline trimming cut 5 bases from V and 8 bases from J; bases unmatched to any gene: 8. CDR3 in amino acids: CASSYGQGLGYTF. The CDR3 DNA reads as TGCGCCAGCAGTTACGGACAGGGATTGGGCTACACCTTC.

The V call is TRBV14, the J call TRBJ2-7, with 9 bases fitting TRBD1. V lost 2 bases to trimming and J lost 5 bases; unmatched junction nucleotides: 13. This CDR3 region has 17 residues. Germline CDR1 SGHDN, CDR2 FVKESK. The CDR3: CASSQLLGRQGGNEQYF. CDR3 DNA sequence: TGTGCCAGCAGCCAACTCCTAGGTCGACAGGGGGGTAACGAGCAGTACTTC.

The chain joins TRBV24-1 to TRBJ1-2; D possibly corresponds to TRBD1 (5 bases). This CDR3 region has 16 residues. Trimming shortened V by 4 bases and J by 0 bases, and 14 bases separated the two germline ends. The germline V gene encodes CDR1 KGHDR and CDR2 SFDVKD. The CDR3 loop is CATSEAGLRANYGYTF. For the CDR3, the DNA is TGTGCCACCAGTGAGGCAGGGTTACGTGCTAACTATGGCTACACCTTC.

V and J are TRBV5-4 and TRBJ2-5, with D maybe TRBD1 (6 bases). Germline lookup yields CDR1 SGHNT and CDR2 YYREEE (reference sequence). The V end was cut by 2 bases, the J end by 2 bases, with 10 bases between. This CDR3 spans 14 amino acids. The CDR3 nucleotides read TGTGCCAGCAGCTTTGGGCAGGGGCAAGAGACCCAGTACTTC. This translates into CASSFGQGQETQYF.

The V call is TRBV7-9, the J call TRBJ2-3; tentatively, D is TRBD2 (7 bases). The ends were cut back, 3 bases at V and 5 bases at J, with 21 bases in the middle. The CDR3 has 17 residues. Germline lookup yields CDR1 SEHNR and CDR2 FQNEAQ (reference sequence). The CDR3 region has the DNA TGTGCCAGCAGCTTTGAAGTAGGGGGGGGGCGCAGAGATACGCAGTATTTT. This encodes CASSFEVGGGRRDTQYF.

V gene TRBV18 combines with J gene TRBJ1-6; 12 bases are shared with TRBD1. J lost 7 bases, V lost 1 base, and 11 bases had no gene match. Germline V gives CDR1 KGHSH, CDR2 LQKENI. The CDR3 has 19 amino acids. CDR3 sequence: CASSPQLAGTGGWNSPLHF. The CDR3 bases are TGTGCCAGCTCACCACAACTGGCCGGGACAGGGGGCTGGAATTCACCCCTCCACTTT. The full variable domain, with the rest looked up from reference TRBV18 and TRBJ1-6, is NAGVMQNPRHLVRRRGQEARLRCSPMKGHSHVYWYRQLPEEGLKFMVYLQKENIIDESGMPKERFSAEFPKEGPSILRIQQVVRGDSAAYFCASSPQLAGTGGWNSPLHFGNGTRLTVT.

The rearrangement uses TRBV5-1 and TRBJ2-3, with D possibly matching TRBD2 (6 bases). Germline V gives CDR1 SGHRS, CDR2 YFSETQ. The CDR3 runs 16 residues. With 4 bases removed from V and 3 bases from J, the gap between germline ends came to 18 bases. The DNA of the CDR3 is TGCGCCAGCAGCCCGGAGGGCAGGGTCGGGACAGATACGCAGTATTTT. Its protein product is CASSPEGRVGTDTQYF.

This clone appeared a few times. The chain is built from TRBV20-1 and TRBJ1-3; D might be TRBD1 (5 bases). With 3 bases removed from V and 7 bases from J, the gap between germline ends came to 10 bases. The germline CDR1 and CDR2 sequences are DFQATT and SNEGSKA (reference sequence). The length of the CDR3 is 12 residues. CDR3 sequence: CSASYGGNTIYF. As DNA, the CDR3 is TGCAGTGCTAGTTATGGGGGGAACACCATATATTTT.

The chain joins TRBV2 to TRBJ1-5; tentative D call: TRBD1 (6 bases). This CDR3 contains 13 residues. V lost 6 bases and J lost 4, with 10 bases in between. CDR1 and CDR2 from the germline V gene are SNHLY and FYNNEI. The CDR3 here is CASRDTGNQPQHF. In nucleotides, the CDR3 is TGTGCCAGCAGAGATACAGGGAATCAGCCCCAGCATTTT.

This clone was detected once. The rearrangement uses TRBV7-3 and TRBJ2-2, with D tentatively TRBD1 (6 bases). V was shortened by 3 bases and J by 4 bases, with 12 bases between the two germline ends. Germline values: CDR1 SGHTA, CDR2 FQGTGA. CDR3 size: 15 residues. The CDR3 reads CASSFSGEGTGELFF. DNA of the CDR3: TGTGCCAGCAGCTTTTCAGGGGAAGGCACCGGGGAGCTGTTTTTT.